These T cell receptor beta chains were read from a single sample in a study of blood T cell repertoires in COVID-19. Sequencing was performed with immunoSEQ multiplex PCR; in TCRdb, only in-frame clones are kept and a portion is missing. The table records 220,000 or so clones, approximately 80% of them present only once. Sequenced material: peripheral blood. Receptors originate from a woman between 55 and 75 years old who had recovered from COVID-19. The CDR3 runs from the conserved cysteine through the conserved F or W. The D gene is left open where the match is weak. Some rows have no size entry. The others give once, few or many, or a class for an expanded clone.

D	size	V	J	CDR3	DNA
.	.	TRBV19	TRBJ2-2	CASSMMSGETGELFF	TGTGCCAGTAGTATGATGTCGGGGGAGACCGGGGAGCTGTTTTTT
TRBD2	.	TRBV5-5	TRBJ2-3	CASSFGRGTDTQYF	TGTGCCAGCAGCTTTGGGAGGGGCACAGATACGCAGTATTTT
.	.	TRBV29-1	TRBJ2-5	CSVAPGNRETQYF	TGCAGCGTTGCCCCAGGGAATCGGGAGACCCAGTACTTC
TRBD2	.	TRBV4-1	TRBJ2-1	CASSLRTSLYNEQFF	TGCGCCAGCAGCCTCCGGACTAGCCTATACAATGAGCAGTTCTTC
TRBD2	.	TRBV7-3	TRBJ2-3	CASSPVSGGARDTQYF	TGTGCCAGCAGTCCCGTTAGCGGGGGGGCCCGAGATACGCAGTATTTT
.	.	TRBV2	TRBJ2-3	CASSDLVATDTQYF	TGTGCCAGCAGTGATCTGGTAGCCACAGATACGCAGTATTTT
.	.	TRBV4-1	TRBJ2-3	CASSQDQYEARDTQYF	TGCGCCAGCAGCCAAGATCAGTATGAGGCCCGAGATACGCAGTATTTT
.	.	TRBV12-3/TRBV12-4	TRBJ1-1	CASNLGNTEAFF	TGTGCCAGCAACCTGGGCAACACTGAAGCTTTCTTT
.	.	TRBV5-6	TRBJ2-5	CASSSLGQAGGETQYF	TGTGCCAGCAGCTCCCTCGGACAGGCCGGGGGAGAGACCCAGTACTTC
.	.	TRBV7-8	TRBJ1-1	CASSFFLAGVNTEAFF	TGTGCCAGCAGCTTCTTTTTGGCAGGGGTGAACACTGAAGCTTTCTTT
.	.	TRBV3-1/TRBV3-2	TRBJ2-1	CASRRTYQSSYNEQFF	TGTGCCAGCAGACGGACATATCAGAGCTCCTACAATGAGCAGTTCTTC
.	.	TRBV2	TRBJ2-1	CASTGRESEQFF	TGTGCCAGCACGGGCAGGGAAAGTGAGCAGTTCTTC
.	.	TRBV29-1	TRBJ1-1	CSARREGRTTEAFF	TGCAGCGCAAGGAGAGAGGGTAGGACCACTGAAGCTTTCTTT
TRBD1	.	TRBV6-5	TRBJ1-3	CASSRQGSPGNTIYF	TGTGCCAGCAGTCGACAGGGGTCGCCGGGAAACACCATATATTTT
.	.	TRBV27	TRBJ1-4	CASRKFLGRSGEKLFF	TGTGCCAGCAGGAAATTCCTAGGGAGGTCTGGGGAAAAACTGTTTTTT
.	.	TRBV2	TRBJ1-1	CASTWGQQNTEAFF	TGTGCCAGCACTTGGGGACAACAAAACACTGAAGCTTTCTTT
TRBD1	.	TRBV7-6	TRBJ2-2	CASSYRTGRNTGELFF	TGTGCCAGCAGCTACCGGACAGGGCGGAACACCGGGGAGCTGTTTTTT
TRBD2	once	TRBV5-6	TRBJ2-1	CASSRIAGSSYNEQFF	TGTGCCAGCAGCCGAATAGCGGGTAGCTCCTACAATGAGCAGTTCTTC
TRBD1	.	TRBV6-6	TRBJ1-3	CASSDRTGPGNTIYF	TGTGCCAGCAGTGACCGGACAGGGCCTGGAAACACCATATATTTT
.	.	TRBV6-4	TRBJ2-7	CASSGGGEQYF	TGTGCCAGCAGTGGAGGGGGCGAGCAGTACTTC
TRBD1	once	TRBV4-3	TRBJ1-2	CASSQDWDRANYGYTF	TGCGCCAGCAGCCAAGACTGGGACAGAGCTAACTATGGCTACACCTTC
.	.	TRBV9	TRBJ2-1	CASSVDREAEQFF	TGTGCCAGCAGCGTCGACCGGGAAGCTGAGCAGTTCTTC
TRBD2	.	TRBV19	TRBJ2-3	CASSIETSGGSTDTQYF	TGTGCCAGTAGTATAGAGACTAGCGGGGGGAGCACAGATACGCAGTATTTT
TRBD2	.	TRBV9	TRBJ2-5	CASSAGTSQETQYF	TGTGCCAGCAGCGCCGGGACTAGTCAAGAGACCCAGTACTTC
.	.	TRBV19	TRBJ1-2	CASTDREGRGYTF	TGTGCCAGTACCGATCGGGAGGGTCGGGGCTACACCTTC
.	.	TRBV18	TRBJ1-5	CASSPRTVAKQPQHF	TGTGCCAGCTCACCAAGGACAGTGGCCAAGCAGCCCCAGCATTTT
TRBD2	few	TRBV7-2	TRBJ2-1	CASSLVLAEYVPTYNEQFF	TGTGCCAGCAGCTTAGTGCTAGCGGAGTATGTCCCGACCTACAATGAGCAGTTCTTC
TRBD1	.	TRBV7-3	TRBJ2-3	CASSRTGELAGLSTDTQYF	TGTGCCAGCAGCCGGACAGGGGAATTGGCCGGGTTGTCCACAGATACGCAGTATTTT
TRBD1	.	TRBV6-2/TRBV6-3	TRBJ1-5	CASSKMGQGAHQPQHF	TGTGCCAGCAGTAAAATGGGACAGGGGGCCCATCAGCCCCAGCATTTT
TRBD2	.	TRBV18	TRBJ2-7	CASSSPDSGSYEQYF	TGTGCCAGCTCATCGCCCGATAGCGGGTCGTACGAGCAGTACTTC
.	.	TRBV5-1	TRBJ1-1	CASSLGAESTEAFF	TGCGCCAGCAGCTTGGGGGCCGAAAGTACTGAAGCTTTCTTT
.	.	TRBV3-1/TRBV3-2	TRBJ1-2	CASSRVRGGANYGYTF	TGTGCCAGCAGCCGAGTCCGTGGGGGGGCTAACTATGGCTACACCTTC
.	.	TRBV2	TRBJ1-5	CASSGLDSTVNQPQHF	TGTGCCAGCAGTGGCCTTGACTCTACCGTCAATCAGCCCCAGCATTTT
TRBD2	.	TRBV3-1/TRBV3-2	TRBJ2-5	CASSRGLAGGPETQYF	TGTGCCAGCAGCCGAGGACTAGCGGGGGGGCCAGAGACCCAGTACTTC
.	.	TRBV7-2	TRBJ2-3	CASSLGLAGQEHTDTQYF	TGTGCCAGCAGCTTAGGTCTGGCGGGGCAAGAACACACAGATACGCAGTATTTT
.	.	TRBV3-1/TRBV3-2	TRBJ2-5	CASSHRVETQYF	TGTGCCAGCAGCCACAGGGTGGAGACCCAGTACTTC
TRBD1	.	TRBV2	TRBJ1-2	CASSEGARNYGYTF	TGTGCCAGCAGCGAGGGGGCCCGTAACTATGGCTACACCTTC
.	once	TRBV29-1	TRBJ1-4	CSAPISGDEKLFF	TGCAGCGCCCCGATATCAGGGGATGAAAAACTGTTTTTT
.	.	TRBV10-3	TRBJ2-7	CATTEGAYEQYF	TGTGCCACTACCGAAGGGGCCTACGAGCAGTACTTC
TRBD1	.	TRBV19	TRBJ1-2	CASTRTGSGYTF	TGTGCCAGTACCAGGACAGGTTCTGGCTACACCTTC
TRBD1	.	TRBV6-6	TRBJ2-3	CASSLTGTGGTDTQYF	TGTGCCAGCAGTTTAACCGGGACAGGGGGCACAGATACGCAGTATTTT
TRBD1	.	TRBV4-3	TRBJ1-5	CASSQDYVAQGVAQPQHF	TGCGCCAGCAGCCAAGATTACGTGGCACAGGGGGTGGCTCAGCCCCAGCATTTT
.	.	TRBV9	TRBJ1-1	CASSQEGRGNTEAFF	TGTGCCAGCAGCCAGGAGGGGAGGGGGAACACTGAAGCTTTCTTT
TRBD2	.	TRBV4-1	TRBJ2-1	CASSQDRSLAGGRDEQFF	TGCGCCAGCAGCCAAGATAGATCCTTAGCGGGGGGGCGGGATGAGCAGTTCTTC
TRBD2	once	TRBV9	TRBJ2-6	CASSVGTSGGAQANVLTF	TGTGCCAGCAGCGTAGGGACTAGCGGGGGGGCCCAGGCCAACGTCCTGACTTTC
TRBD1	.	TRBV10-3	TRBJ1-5	CAISEWSPGADRGGSQPQHF	TGTGCCATCAGTGAGTGGTCCCCGGGGGCCGACAGGGGAGGATCTCAGCCCCAGCATTTT
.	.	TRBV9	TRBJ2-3	CASSGRGGAPRDTQYF	TGTGCCAGCAGCGGCCGAGGGGGGGCTCCCAGAGATACGCAGTATTTT
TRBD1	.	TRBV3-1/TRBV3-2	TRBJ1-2	CASSDGQAWGNYGYTF	TGTGCCAGCAGCGACGGACAGGCTTGGGGTAACTATGGCTACACCTTC
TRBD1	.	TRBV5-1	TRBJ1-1	CASSLPEQGASEAFF	TGCGCCAGCAGCTTGCCTGAACAGGGGGCTTCTGAAGCTTTCTTT